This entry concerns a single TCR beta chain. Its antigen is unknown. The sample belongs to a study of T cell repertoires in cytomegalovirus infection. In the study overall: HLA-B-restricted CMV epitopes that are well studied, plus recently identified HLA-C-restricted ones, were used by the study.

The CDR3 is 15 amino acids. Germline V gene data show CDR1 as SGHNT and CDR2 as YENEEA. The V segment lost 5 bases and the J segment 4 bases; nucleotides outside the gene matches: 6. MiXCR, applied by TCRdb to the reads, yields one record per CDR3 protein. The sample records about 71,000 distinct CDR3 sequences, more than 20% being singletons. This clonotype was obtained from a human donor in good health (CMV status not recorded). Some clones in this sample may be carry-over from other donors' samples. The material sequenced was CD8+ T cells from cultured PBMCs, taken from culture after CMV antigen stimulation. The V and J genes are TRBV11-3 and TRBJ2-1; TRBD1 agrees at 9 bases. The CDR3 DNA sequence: TGTGCCAGCAGCCTCGGGACAGGGCATTACAATGAGCAGTTCTTC. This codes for CASSLGTGHYNEQFF.